This TCR beta chain was sequenced in a study of shared clonotypes between healthy human individuals. The germline gives CDR1 MDHEN, CDR2 SYDVKM. V shed 10 bases and J shed 3 bases, with 21 bases lying between them. The CDR3 is 16 amino acids. Positive CCR7 selection of CD45RO-negative cells yielded the naive CD8 cells, and terminally differentiated effector memory CD45RA+ cells were excluded. Only in-frame clones appear in the TCRdb table, and some are missing; sequencing was by immunoSEQ multiplex PCR. The table has just over 2,000,000 clones, just under 95% seen once. The V call is TRBV28, the J call TRBJ2-2; a possible D gene is TRBD2 (7 bases). The sample comprised naive CD8+ T cells sorted from blood. This clonotype originated in a young man in good health. The CDR3 nucleotides read TGTGCCACCCTGTGGGTCGGGGGGCTTGACACCGGGGAGCTGTTTTTT. It codes for CATLWVGGLDTGELFF.